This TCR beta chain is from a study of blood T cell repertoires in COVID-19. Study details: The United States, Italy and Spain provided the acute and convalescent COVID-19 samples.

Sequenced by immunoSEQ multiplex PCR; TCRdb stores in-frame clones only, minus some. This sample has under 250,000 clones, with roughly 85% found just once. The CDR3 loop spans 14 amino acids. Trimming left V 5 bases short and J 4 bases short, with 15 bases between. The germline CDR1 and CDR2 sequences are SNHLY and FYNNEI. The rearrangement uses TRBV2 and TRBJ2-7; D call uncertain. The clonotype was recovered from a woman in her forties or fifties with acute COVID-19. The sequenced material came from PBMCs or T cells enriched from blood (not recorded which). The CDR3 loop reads CASSRQSLSYEQYF. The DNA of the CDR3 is TGTGCCAGCAGTCGACAATCTCTGTCGTACGAGCAGTACTTC.